This record covers a single T cell receptor beta chain. As yet, its antigen is unknown. This sample was taken from a study of synovial regulatory T cells in juvenile arthritis. Study-wide findings and caveats: Inflammation-associated Treg cells in blood had less TCR diversity than the remaining blood Treg cells. iaTreg TCR repertoires were largely private across patients and partially overlapped synovial Teff and blood CPL.

This CDR3 spans 15 amino acids. The record lacks a DNA sequence. Germline V CDR1 and CDR2: GTSNPN, SVGIG (reference sequence). The iaTreg subset was defined as HLA-DR+ Treg cells. Donors were around eleven juvenile idiopathic arthritis patients with active disease, 3 polyarticular and 8 oligoarticular. Data came from immunoSEQ multiplex PCR; TCRdb stores just in-frame clones and leaves some out. The sample table includes 9,500 to 10,000 clones. The sequenced material came from Treg cells from blood. The subset is: HLA-DR+ inflammation-associated blood Treg cells. The receptor's source is a donor younger than 35 with juvenile idiopathic arthritis. The V and J genes are TRBV30 and TRBJ1-4. CDR3 loop: CAWSGTGTSRKKLFF.